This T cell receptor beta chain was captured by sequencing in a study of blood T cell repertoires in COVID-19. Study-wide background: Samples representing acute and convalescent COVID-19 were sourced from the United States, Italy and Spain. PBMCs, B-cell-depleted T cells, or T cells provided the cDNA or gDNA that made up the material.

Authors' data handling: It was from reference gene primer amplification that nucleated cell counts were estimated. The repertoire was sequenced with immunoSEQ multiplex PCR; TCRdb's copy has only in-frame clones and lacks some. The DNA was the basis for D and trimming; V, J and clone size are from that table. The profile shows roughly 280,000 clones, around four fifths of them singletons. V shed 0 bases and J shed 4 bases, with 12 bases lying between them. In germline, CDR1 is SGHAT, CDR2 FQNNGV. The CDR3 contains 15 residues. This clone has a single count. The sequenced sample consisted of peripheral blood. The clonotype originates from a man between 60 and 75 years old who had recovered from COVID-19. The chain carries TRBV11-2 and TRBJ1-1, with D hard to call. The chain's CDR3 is CASSLDLRQSTEAFF. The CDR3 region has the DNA TGTGCCAGCAGCTTAGATCTCAGGCAGAGCACTGAAGCTTTCTTT. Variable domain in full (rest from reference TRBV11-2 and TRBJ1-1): EAGVAQSPRYKIIEKRQSVAFWCNPISGHATLYWYQQILGQGPKLLIQFQNNGVVDDSQLPKDRFSAERLKGVDSTLKIQPAKLEDSAVYLCASSLDLRQSTEAFFGQGTRLTVV.